This TCR beta chain was documented in a study of cytomegalovirus exposure and HLA in healthy donors. Whole-study findings and limits: The authors listed approximately 160 TCR beta chains as cytomegalovirus-associated. Only CMV serostatus was available as immune exposure information. In a later analysis, productive TCRs from donors in an Asian-associated ancestry cluster reportedly carried fewer N-insertions than the cohort mean. Prior analysis indicated that the majority of TCR beta V segments exhibited productivity approximately 87% or approximately 30% of the time.

V was trimmed by 4 bases and J by 6 bases, leaving 12 bases between them. Germline CDR1 reads LNHDA; CDR2 reads SQIVND (reference sequence). This CDR3 comprises 13 residues. The PCR employed 60 Vbeta primers together with 13 Jbeta primers. TCRdb's table, derived via immunoSEQ multiplex PCR, lists solely in-frame clones and lacks some. The sample has about 160,000 clones; over 75% are singletons. For this clone: Its target is not known.

This clonotype was obtained from a woman younger than 35 in good health and CMV-seronegative. Sequenced sample: PBMCs. The chain employs TRBV19 and TRBJ1-1; D not certain. The CDR3 spells CASSTWVGAEAFF. The CDR3 nucleotides are TGTGCCAGTAGTACGTGGGTCGGGGCTGAAGCTTTCTTT.